These T cell receptor beta chains were read from a single sample in a study of beta chain features in type 1 diabetes. The table came from immunoSEQ multiplex PCR; TCRdb's copy has only in-frame clones and leaves some out. The sample includes about 180,000 clones, about an eighth of them seen just once. The specimen was central memory CD4+ T cells from blood. The origin of the receptors is a woman aged 18-29 years in good health. Both conserved end residues are part of each CDR3. D genes are given only for firm matches.

D	V	J	CDR3
NA	TRBV5-1	TRBJ2-6	CASSIDRPPSGANVLTF
NA	TRBV28	TRBJ1-5	CASRPDRLQPQHF
NA	TRBV7-9	TRBJ1-5	CASSLGANQPQHF
TRBD1	TRBV5-1	TRBJ2-7	CASTPQPGQSYEQYF
TRBD1	TRBV29-1	TRBJ1-2	CSGSGTGDYGYTF
NA	TRBV5-1	TRBJ2-6	CASSFRGKDSGANVLTF
NA	TRBV6-5	TRBJ1-2	CASSSGYGYTF
NA	TRBV6-6	TRBJ1-5	CASSYYQDNQPQHF
NA	TRBV27	TRBJ1-1	CASNSNTEAFF
NA	TRBV5-1	TRBJ2-2	CASSLVTVGTGELFF
NA	TRBV27	TRBJ2-5	CASSLSRLGTQYF
NA	TRBV29-1	TRBJ2-3	CSVDSSSTDTQYF
TRBD1	TRBV7-6	TRBJ2-7	CASSSRDRGIEQYF
NA	TRBV27	TRBJ1-2	CASSLKLTNYGYTF
NA	TRBV5-8	TRBJ2-5	CASSLRGYQETQYF
NA	TRBV13	TRBJ1-2	CASSAGGGGYGYTF
NA	TRBV30	TRBJ1-2	CAWSVQYGFYGYTF
TRBD1	TRBV29-1	TRBJ1-2	CSVEAVGQGGYGYTF
TRBD2	TRBV7-9	TRBJ2-1	CASSLAWSRLAEGNEQFF
NA	TRBV7-2	TRBJ1-5	CASSPGQGRSQPQHF
NA	TRBV7-9	TRBJ1-1	CASSRGGGTLGTEAFF
TRBD1	TRBV6-1	TRBJ2-5	CASSELIGQGMETQYF
TRBD1	TRBV9	TRBJ1-2	CASSMVGTGERYGYTF
NA	TRBV27	TRBJ2-1	CASRRGGPIDEQFF